This T cell receptor (beta chain) appears in the sequencing data of a study of shared clonotypes between healthy human individuals. TCRdb's copy holds only in-frame clones and misses some; the assay was immunoSEQ multiplex PCR. Here the sample spans 1,500,000 or so clones, roughly 96% being singletons. As regards this clone: Its antigen remains unknown.

The CDR3 is 14 residues long. V lost 8 bases to trimming and J lost 6 bases, with 16 bases between them. CDR1 and CDR2 from the germline V gene are MGHDK and SYGVNS. General study points: A handful of donors shared roughly 5% of their naive CD4 clonotypes.

What was sequenced was naive CD4+ T cells sorted from blood. Subset denoted: CD45RA+ positively selected. The chain combines TRBV25-1 with TRBJ2-2; D possibly corresponds to TRBD2 (5 bases). This sequence was found in a man aged 25 to 40 in good health. The CDR3 region is CASQTRGLAGELFF. The CDR3 DNA sequence: TGTGCCAGCCAAACTCGAGGGCTAGCCGGGGAGCTGTTTTTT.